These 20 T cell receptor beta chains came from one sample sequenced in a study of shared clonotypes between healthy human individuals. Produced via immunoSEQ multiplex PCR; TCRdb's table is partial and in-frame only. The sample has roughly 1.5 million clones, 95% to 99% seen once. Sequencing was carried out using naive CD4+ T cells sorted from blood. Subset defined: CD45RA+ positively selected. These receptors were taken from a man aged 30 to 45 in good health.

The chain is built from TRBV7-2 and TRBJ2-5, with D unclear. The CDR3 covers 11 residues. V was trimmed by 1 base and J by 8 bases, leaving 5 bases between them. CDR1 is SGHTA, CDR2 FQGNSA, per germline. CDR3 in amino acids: CASSLGPTQYF. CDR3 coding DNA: TGTGCCAGCAGCTTAGGGCCAACCCAGTACTTC.

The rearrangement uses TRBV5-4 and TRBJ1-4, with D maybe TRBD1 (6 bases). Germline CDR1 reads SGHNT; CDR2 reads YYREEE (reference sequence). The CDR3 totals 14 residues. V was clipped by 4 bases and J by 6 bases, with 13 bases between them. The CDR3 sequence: CASSQGGFDEKLFF. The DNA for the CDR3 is TGTGCCAGCAGCCAAGGGGGTTTTGATGAAAAACTGTTTTTT.

The CDR3: CASSFPSPANYGYTF. The CDR3, as DNA: TGTGCCAGCAGTTTCCCCTCGCCAGCAAACTATGGCTACACCTTC. V and J are TRBV28 and TRBJ1-2; no clear D gene. This CDR3 contains 15 residues. CDR1 and CDR2 from the germline V gene are MDHEN and SYDVKM. Trimming removed 3 bases at V and 2 bases at J, with 13 bases between.

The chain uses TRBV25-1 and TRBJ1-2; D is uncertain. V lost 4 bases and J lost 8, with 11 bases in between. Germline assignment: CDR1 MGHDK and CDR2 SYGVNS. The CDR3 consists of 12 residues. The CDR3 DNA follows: TGTGCCAGCAGTGGAGTCGTGCTGGGCTACACCTTC. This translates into CASSGVVLGYTF.

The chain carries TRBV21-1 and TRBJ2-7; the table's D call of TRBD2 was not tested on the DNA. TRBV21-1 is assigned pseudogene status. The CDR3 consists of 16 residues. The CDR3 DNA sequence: TGTGCCAGCAGCACACGCGGCGGGAGAGGAGAATACGAGCAGTACTTC. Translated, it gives CASSTRGGRGEYEQYF.

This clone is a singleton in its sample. In DNA, the CDR3 is TGTGCCAGTAGTATAGACCTAGACAGGATGAACACTGAAGCTTTCTTT. Translation gives CASSIDLDRMNTEAFF. J is TRBJ1-1 and V is TRBV19, with a tentative D call TRBD1 (6 bases). The CDR3 covers 16 residues. Germline assignment: CDR1 LNHDA and CDR2 SQIVND (reference sequence). Trimming pared 0 bases from V and 0 bases from J, leaving 11 bases between.

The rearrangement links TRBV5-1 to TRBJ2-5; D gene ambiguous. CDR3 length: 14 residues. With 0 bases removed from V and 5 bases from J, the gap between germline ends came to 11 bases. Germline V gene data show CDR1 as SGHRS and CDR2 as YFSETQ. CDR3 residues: CASSLDVSSETQYF. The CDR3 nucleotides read TGCGCCAGCAGCTTGGATGTTAGCTCCGAGACCCAGTACTTC.

The CDR3 is CASSDLQGLDYEQYF. The CDR3 DNA sequence: TGTGCCAGCAGTGACTTGCAGGGGTTGGACTACGAGCAGTACTTC. V gene TRBV25-1 combines with J gene TRBJ2-7; possible D gene TRBD1, 6 bases. This CDR3 has 15 amino acids. V lost 3 bases and J 3 bases, leaving 15 bases between the germline ends. Germline V CDR1 and CDR2: MGHDK, SYGVNS.

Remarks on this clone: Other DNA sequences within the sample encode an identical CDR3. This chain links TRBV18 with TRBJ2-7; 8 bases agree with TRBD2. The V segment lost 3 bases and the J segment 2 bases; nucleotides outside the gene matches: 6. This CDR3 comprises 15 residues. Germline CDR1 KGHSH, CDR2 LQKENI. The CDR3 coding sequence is TGTGCCAGCTCACCGGGGACGGGGGGGACCTACGAGCAGTACTTC. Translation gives CASSPGTGGTYEQYF.

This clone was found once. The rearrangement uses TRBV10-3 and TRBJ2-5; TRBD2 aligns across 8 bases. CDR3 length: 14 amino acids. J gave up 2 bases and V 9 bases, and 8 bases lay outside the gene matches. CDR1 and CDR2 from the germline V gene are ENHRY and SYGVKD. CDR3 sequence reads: CAISGGRAQETQYF. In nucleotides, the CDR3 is TGTGCCATATCGGGGGGGAGGGCACAAGAGACCCAGTACTTC.

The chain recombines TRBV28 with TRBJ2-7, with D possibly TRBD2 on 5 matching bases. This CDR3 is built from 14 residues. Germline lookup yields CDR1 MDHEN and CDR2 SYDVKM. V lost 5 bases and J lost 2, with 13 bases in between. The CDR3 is CASSTPAVTYEQYF. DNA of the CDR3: TGTGCCAGCAGTACGCCAGCGGTTACCTACGAGCAGTACTTC. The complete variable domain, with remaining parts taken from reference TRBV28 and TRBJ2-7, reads DVKVTQSSRYLVKRTGEKVFLECVQDMDHENMFWYRQDPGLGLRLIYFSYDVKMKEKGDIPEGYSVSREKKERFSLILESASTNQTSMYLCASSTPAVTYEQYFGPGTRLTVT.

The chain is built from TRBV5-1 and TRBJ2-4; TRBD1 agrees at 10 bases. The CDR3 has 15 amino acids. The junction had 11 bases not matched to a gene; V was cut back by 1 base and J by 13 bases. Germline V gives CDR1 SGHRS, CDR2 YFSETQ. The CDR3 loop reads CASSLLTGGYDQQYF. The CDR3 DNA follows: TGCGCCAGCAGCTTGTTGACAGGGGGCTACGACCAACAGTACTTC.

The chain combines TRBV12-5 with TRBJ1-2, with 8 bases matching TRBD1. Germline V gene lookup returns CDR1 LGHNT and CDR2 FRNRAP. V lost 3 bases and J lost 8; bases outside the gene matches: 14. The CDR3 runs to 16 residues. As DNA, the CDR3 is TGTGCTAGTGGTTTAATCCAGGGACAGGCTTTAAAGGGCTACACCTTC. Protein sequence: CASGLIQGQALKGYTF.

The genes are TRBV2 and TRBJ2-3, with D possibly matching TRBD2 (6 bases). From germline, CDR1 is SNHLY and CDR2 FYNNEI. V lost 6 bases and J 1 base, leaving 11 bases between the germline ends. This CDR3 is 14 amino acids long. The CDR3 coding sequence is TGTGCCAGCAGGGAGGGACCTCGCACAGATACGCAGTATTTT. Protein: CASREGPRTDTQYF.

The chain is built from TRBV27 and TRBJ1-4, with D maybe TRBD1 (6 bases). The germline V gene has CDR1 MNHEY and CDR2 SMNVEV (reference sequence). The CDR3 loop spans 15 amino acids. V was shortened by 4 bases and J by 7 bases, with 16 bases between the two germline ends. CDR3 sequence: CASSWSGGQSEKLFF. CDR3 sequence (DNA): TGTGCCAGCAGTTGGTCGGGGGGCCAAAGTGAAAAACTGTTTTTT.

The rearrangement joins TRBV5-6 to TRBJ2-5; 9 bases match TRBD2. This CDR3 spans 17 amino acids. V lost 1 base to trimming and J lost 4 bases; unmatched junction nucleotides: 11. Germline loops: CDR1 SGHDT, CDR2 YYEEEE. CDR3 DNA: TGTGCCAGCAGCTTGTGGCTAGCGGGATTGGGAGGAGAGACCCAGTACTTC. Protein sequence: CASSLWLAGLGGETQYF.

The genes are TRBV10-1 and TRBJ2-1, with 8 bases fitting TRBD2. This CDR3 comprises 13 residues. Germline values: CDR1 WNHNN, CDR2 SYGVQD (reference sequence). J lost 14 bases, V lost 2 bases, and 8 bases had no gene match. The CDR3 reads CASSERLAGSKFF. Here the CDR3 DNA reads TGCGCCAGCAGTGAGAGGCTAGCGGGCAGTAAGTTCTTC.

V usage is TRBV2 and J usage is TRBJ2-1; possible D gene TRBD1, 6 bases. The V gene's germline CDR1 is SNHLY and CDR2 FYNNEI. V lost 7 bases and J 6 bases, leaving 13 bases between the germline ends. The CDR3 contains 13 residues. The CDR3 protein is CASTGVYGNEQFF. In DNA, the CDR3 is TGTGCCAGCACAGGGGTTTACGGCAATGAGCAGTTCTTC.

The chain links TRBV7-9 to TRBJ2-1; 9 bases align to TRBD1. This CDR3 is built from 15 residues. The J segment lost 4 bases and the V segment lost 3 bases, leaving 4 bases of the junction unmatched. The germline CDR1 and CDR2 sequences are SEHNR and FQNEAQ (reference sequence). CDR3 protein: CASSFGDRAYNEQFF. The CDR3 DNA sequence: TGTGCCAGCAGCTTCGGGGACAGGGCTTACAATGAGCAGTTCTTC.

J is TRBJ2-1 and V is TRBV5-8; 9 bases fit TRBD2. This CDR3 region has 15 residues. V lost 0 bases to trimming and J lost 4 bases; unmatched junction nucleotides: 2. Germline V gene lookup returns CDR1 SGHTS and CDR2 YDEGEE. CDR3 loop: CASSLGLAVYNEQFF. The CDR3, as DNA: TGTGCCAGCAGCTTGGGACTAGCGGTATACAATGAGCAGTTCTTC.